This TCR beta chain was recorded in a study of T cells after yellow fever vaccination. Study results and limitations: Secondary responses were weaker yet peaked faster, day 5 versus 15. Clones from primary vaccination mostly reappeared after the booster (roughly 97% CD4, approximately 86% CD8).

Template switching by 5'RACE produced TCR cDNA, adding a universal primer site and UMIs. MiXCR, run by TCRdb on the 5' RACE reads, gives a single entry per CDR3 protein. The sample holds about 58,000 distinct CDR3 sequences, approximately 7% seen once. This clonotype was observed a handful of times. Antigen: not known. The sample was CD8+ T cells sorted from PBMCs, taken on the day of the first yellow fever vaccination. The clonotype originates from a man between 18 and 29 years old who received the YFV17D yellow fever vaccine.

CDR3 sequence (DNA): TGCGCCAGCAGTGAAGCAGGGGGGACAGCCACCTACGAGCAGTACGTC. Amino acid sequence: CASSEAGGTATYEQYV. V gene TRBV10-2 combines with J gene TRBJ2-7, with D tentatively TRBD1 (7 bases). This CDR3 is 16 amino acids long. V was shortened by 3 bases and J by 2 bases, with 17 bases between the two germline ends. Germline CDR1 WSHSY, CDR2 SAAADI.